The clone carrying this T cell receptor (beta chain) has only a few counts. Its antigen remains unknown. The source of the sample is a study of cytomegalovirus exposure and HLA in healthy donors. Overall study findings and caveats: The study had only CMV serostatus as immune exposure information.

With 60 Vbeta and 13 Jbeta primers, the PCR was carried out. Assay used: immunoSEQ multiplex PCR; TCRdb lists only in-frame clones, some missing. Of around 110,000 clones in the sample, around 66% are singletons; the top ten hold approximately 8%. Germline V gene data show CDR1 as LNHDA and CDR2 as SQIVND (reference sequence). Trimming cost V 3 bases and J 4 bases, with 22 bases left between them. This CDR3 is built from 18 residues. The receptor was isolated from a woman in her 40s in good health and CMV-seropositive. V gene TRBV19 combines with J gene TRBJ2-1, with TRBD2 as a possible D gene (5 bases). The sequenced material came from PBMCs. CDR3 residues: CASSMEGTTTSGYNEQFF. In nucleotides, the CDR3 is TGTGCCAGTAGTATGGAAGGTACTACTACTTCGGGATACAATGAGCAGTTCTTC.